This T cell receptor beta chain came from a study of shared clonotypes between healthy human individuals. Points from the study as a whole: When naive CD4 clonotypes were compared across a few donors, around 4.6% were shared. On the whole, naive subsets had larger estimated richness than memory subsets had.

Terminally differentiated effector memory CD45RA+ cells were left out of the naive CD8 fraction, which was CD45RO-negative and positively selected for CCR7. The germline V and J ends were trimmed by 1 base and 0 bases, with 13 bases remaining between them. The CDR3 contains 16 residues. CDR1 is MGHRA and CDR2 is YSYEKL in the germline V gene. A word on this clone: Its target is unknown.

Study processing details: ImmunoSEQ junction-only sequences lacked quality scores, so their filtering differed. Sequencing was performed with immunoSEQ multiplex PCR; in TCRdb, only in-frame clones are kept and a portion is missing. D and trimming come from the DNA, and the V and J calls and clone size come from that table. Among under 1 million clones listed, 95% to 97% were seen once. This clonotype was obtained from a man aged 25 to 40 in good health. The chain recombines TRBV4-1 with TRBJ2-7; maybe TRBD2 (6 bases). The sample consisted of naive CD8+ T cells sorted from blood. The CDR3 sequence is CASSQVDVGSSYEQYF. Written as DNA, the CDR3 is TGCGCCAGCAGCCAAGTTGATGTCGGGAGCTCCTACGAGCAGTACTTC.